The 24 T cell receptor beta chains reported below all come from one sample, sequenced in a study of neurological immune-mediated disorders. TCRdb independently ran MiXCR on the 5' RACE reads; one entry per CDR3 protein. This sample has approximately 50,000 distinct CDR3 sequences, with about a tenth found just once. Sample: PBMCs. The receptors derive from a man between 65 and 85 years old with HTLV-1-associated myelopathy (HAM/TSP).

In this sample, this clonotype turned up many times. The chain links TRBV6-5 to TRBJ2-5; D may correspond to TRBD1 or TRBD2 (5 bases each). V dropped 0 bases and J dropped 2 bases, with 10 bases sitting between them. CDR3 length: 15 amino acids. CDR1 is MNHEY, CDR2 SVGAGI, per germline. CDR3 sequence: CASSYSGTSQETQYF. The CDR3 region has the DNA TGTGCCAGCAGTTACTCGGGGACCTCTCAAGAGACCCAGTACTTC.

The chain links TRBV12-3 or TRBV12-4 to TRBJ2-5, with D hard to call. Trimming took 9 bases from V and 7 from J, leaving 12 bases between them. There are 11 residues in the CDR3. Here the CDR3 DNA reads TGTGCCAGTAGCCGAACAGTGACCCAGTACTTC. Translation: CASSRTVTQYF.

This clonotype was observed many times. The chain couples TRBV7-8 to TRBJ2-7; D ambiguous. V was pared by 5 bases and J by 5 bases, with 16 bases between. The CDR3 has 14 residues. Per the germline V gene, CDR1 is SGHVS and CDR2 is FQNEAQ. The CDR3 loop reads CASSRTVNLNEQYF. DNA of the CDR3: TGTGCCAGCAGCCGTACAGTAAATCTAAACGAGCAGTACTTC.

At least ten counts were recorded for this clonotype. CDR3 in amino acids: CSASRRLAAFTDTQYF. The CDR3 DNA reads as TGCAGTGCTAGTAGACGACTAGCGGCATTCACAGATACGCAGTATTTT. The V and J genes are TRBV20-1 and TRBJ2-3; TRBD2 aligns across 9 bases. The CDR3 runs 16 residues. The germline gives CDR1 DFQATT, CDR2 SNEGSKA (reference sequence). V lost 3 bases, J lost 2 bases, and 9 bases stayed unmatched.

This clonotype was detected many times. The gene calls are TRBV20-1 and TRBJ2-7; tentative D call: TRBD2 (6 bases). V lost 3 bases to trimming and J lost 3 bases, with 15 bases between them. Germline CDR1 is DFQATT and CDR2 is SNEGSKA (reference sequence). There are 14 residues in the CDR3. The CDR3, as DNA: TGCAGTGCTAGTGCCCCGAGACTAGGCTACGAGCAGTACTTC. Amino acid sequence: CSASAPRLGYEQYF.

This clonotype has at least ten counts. The CDR3 reads CASSLEGVGGLYNEQFF. The CDR3 DNA reads as TGCGCCAGCAGCTTGGAGGGAGTGGGGGGCCTTTACAATGAGCAGTTCTTC. V is TRBV5-1 and J is TRBJ2-1; D possibly matches TRBD1 or TRBD2 (6 bases each). The CDR3 loop spans 17 amino acids. V was trimmed by 0 bases and J by 4 bases, leaving 17 bases between them. Germline V gene sequence: CDR1 SGHRS, CDR2 YFSETQ.

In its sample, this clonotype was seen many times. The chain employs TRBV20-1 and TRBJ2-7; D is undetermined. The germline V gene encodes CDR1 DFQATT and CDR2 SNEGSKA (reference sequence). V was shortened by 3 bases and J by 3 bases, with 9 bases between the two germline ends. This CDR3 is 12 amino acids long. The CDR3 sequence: CSASIRDYEQYF. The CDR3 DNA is TGCAGTGCTAGTATTAGGGACTACGAGCAGTACTTC.

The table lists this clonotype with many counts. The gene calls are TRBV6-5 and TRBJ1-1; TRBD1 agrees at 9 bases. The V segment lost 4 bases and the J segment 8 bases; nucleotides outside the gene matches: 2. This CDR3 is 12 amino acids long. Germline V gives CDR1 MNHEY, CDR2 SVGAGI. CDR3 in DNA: TGTGCCAGCAGTTGGGGGACAGGGGAAGCTTTCTTT. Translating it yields CASSWGTGEAFF.

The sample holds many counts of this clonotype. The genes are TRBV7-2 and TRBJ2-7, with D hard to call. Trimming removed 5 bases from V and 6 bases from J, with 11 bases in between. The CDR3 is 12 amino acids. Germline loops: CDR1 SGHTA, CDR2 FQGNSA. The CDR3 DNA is TGTGCCAGCAGCCCGGCGATGCGCGAGCAGTACTTC. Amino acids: CASSPAMREQYF.

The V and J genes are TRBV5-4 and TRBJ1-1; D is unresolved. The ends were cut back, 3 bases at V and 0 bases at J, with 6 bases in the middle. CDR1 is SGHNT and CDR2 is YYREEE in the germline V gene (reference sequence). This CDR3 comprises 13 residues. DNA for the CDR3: TGTGCCAGCAGCTCCGGATTGAACACTGAAGCTTTCTTT. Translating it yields CASSSGLNTEAFF. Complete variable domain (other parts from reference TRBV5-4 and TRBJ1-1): ETGVTQSPTHLIKTRGQQVTLRCSSQSGHNTVSWYQQALGQGPQFIFQYYREEENGRGNFPPRFSGLQFPNYSSELNVNALELDDSALYLCASSSGLNTEAFFGQGTRLTVV.

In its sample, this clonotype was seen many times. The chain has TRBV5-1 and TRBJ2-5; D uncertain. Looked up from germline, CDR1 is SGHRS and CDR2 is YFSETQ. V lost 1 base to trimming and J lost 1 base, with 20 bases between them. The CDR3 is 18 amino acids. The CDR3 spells CASSLLGAQANFQETQYF. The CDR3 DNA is TGCGCCAGCAGCTTGCTTGGTGCGCAGGCCAATTTCCAAGAGACCCAGTACTTC.

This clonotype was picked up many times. The CDR3 reads CASSPRSGQGRTDTQYF. The DNA of the CDR3 is TGTGCCAGCAGCCCCCGGTCGGGACAGGGAAGGACAGATACGCAGTATTTT. The chain combines TRBV7-9 with TRBJ2-3, with 9 positions matching TRBD1. The CDR3 loop spans 17 amino acids. CDR1 is SEHNR, CDR2 FQNEAQ, per germline (reference sequence). The trim removed 5 bases at V and 3 bases at J, leaving 12 bases unmatched.

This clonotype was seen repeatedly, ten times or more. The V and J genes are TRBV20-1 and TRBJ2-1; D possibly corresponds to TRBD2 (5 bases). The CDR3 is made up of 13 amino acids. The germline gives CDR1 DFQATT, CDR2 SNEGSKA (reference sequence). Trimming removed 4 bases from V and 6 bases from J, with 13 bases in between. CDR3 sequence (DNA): TGCAGTGCTAACCCGCTAGCTTCCAATGAGCAGTTCTTC. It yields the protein CSANPLASNEQFF.

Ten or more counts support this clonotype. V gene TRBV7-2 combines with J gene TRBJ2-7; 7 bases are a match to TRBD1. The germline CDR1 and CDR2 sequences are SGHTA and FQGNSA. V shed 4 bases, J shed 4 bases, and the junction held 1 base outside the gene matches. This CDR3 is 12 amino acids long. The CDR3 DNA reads TGTGCCAGCAGCTCGACAGGGTACGAGCAGTACTTC. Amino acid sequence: CASSSTGYEQYF.

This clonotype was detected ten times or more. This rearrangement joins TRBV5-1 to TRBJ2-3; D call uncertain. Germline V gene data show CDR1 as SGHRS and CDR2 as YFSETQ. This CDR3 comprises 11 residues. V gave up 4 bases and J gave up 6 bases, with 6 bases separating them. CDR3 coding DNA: TGCGCCAGCAGCATTCAGGATACGCAGTATTTT. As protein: CASSIQDTQYF.

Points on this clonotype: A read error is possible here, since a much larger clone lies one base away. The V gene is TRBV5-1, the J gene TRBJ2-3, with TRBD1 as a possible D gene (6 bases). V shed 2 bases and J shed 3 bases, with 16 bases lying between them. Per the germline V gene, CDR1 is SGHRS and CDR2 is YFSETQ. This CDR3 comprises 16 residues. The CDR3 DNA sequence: TGCGCCAGCAGCTTTCTCACGGGACATGGAACAGATACGCAGTATTTT. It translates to CASSFLTGHGTDTQYF. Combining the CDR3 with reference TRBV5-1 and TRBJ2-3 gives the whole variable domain KAGVTQTPRYLIKTRGQQVTLSCSPISGHRSVSWYQQTPGQGLQFLFEYFSETQRNKGNFPGRFSGRQFSNSRSEMNVSTLELGDSALYLCASSFLTGHGTDTQYFGPGTRLTVL.

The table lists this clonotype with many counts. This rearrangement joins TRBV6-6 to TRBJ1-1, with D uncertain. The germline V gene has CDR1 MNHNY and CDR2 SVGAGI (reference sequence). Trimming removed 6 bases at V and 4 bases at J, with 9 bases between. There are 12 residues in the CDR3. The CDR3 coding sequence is TGTGCCAGCAGCCCTCATGGCACTGAAGCTTTCTTT. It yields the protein CASSPHGTEAFF.

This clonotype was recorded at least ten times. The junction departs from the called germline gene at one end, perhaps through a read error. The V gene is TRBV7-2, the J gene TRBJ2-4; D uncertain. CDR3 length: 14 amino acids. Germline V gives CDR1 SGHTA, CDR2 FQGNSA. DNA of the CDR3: TGTGCCAGCAGCTCTACGGGCGCCAAAAACATTCGGTACTTC. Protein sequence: CASSSTGAKNIRYF.

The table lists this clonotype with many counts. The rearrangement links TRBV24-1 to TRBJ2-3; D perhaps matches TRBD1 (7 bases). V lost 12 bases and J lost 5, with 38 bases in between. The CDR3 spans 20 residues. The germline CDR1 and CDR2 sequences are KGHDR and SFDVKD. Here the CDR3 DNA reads TGTGCCTCAGATCCGGACAGGCCGTGTTTGGGGAGTATGGAGGGAGATACGCAGTATTTT. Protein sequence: CASDPDRPCLGSMEGDTQYF.

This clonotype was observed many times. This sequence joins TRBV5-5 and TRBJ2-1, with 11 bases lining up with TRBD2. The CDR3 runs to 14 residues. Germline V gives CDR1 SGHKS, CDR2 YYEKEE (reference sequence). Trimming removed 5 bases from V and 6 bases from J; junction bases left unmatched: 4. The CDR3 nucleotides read TGTGCCAGCAGTAGGCTAGCGGGAGGCAATGAGCAGTTCTTC. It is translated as CASSRLAGGNEQFF.

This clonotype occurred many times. CDR3 in DNA: TGTGCCAGCAGCTCCCCAGGAGAACGGGCGTCGGGAAACACCATATATTTT. This sequence encodes CASSSPGERASGNTIYF. The V call is TRBV7-2, the J call TRBJ1-3; D not certain. Trimming cost V 4 bases and J 4 bases, with 20 bases left between them. The CDR3 has 17 residues. CDR1 is SGHTA, CDR2 FQGNSA, per germline.

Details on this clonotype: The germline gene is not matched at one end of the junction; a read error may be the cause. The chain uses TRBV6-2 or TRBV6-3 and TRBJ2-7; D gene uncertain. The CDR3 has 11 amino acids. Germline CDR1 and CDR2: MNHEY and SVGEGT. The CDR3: CDSSGAYEQYF. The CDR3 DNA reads TGTGACAGCAGTGGAGCGTACGAGCAGTACTTC.

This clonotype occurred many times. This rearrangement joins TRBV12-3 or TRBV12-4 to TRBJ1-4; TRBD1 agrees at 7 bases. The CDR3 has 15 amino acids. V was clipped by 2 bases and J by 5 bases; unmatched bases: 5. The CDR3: CASSLRGRGNEKLFF. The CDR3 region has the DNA TGTGCCAGCAGTTTAAGAGGCAGGGGGAATGAAAAACTGTTTTTT.

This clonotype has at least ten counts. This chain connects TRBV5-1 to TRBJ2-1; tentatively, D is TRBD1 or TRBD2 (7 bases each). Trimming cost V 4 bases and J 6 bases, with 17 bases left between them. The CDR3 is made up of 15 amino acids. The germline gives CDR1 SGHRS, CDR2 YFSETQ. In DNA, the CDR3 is TGCGCCAGCAGCGTTGGGAGGGGGCTAGGCAATGAGCAGTTCTTC. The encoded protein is CASSVGRGLGNEQFF.